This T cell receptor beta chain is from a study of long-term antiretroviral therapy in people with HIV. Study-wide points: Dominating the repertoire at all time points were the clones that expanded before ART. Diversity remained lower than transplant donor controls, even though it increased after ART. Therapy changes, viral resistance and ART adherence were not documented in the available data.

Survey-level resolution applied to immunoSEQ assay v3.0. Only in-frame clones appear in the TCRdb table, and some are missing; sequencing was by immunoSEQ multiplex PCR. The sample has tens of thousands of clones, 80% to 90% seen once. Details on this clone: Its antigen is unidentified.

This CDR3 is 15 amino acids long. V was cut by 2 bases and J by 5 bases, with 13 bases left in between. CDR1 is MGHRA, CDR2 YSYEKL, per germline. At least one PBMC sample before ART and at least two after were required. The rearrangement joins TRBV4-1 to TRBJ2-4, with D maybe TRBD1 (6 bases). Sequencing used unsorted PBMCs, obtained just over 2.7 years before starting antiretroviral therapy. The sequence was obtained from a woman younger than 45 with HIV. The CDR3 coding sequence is TGCGCCAGCAGCCAATTAACAGGGTGGGAAAACATTCAGTACTTC. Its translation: CASSQLTGWENIQYF.